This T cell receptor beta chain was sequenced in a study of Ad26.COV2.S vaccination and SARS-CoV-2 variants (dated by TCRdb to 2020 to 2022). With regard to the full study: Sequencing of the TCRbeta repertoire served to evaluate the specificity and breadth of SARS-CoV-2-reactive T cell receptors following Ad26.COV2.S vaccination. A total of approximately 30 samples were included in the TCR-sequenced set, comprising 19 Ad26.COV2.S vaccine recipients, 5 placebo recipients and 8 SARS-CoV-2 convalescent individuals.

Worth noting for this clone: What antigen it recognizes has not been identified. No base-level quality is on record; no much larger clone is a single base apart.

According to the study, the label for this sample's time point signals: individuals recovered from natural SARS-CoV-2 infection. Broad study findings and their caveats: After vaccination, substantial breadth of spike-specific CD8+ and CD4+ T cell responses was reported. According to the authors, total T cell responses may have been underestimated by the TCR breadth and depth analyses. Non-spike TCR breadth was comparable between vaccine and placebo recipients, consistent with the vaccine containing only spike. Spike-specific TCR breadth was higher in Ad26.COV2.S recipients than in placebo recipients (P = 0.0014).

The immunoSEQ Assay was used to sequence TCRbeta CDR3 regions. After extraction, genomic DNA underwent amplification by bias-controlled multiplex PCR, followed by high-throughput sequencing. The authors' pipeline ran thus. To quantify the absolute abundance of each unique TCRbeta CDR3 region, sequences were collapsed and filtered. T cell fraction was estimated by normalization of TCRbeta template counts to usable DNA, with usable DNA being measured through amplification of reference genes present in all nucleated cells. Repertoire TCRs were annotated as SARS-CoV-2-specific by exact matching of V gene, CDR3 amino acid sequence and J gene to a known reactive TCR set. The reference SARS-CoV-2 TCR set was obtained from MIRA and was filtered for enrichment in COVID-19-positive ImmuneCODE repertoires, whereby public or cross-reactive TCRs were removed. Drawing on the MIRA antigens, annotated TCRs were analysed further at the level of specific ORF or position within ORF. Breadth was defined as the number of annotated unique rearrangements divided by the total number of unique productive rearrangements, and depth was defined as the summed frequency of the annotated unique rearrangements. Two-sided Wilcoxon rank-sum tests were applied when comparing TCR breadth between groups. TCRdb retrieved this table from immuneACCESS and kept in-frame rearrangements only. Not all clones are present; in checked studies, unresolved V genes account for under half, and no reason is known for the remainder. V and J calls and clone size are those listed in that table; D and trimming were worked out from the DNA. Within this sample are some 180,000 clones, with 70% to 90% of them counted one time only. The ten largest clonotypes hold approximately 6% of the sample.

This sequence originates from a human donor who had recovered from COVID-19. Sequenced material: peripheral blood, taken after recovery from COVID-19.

In nucleotide form, the sequence is TGTGCCAGTAGTCCGGGACTAGCGGGAGGTATCGGAGAGACCCAGTACTTC. This codes for CASSPGLAGGIGETQYF. The chain joins TRBV19 to TRBJ2-5, with 15 middle bases fitting TRBD2. Trimming takes 5 bases off V and 4 bases off J; junction bases not matched to a gene: 8. As encoded in the germline V gene (reference sequence), CDR1 is LNHDA while CDR2 is SQIVND. The CDR3 runs 17 residues from the cysteine to the phenylalanine. Only the CDR3 DNA is retained, 51 bases long and in frame from the first base.